The source of this T cell receptor beta chain is a study of blood T cell repertoires in COVID-19. Profiling relied on immunoSEQ multiplex PCR, and the TCRdb table lists in-frame clones only, not all of them. Of roughly 240,000 clones detected, more than 70% appear once; the ten largest clones hold 2% to 2.5%. This clone was detected once. The CDR3 is 16 residues long. V was shortened by 1 base and J by 10 bases, with 18 bases between the two germline ends. Germline values: CDR1 SGHRS, CDR2 YFSETQ. The clonotype comes from a woman aged 45-59 years who had recovered from COVID-19. The sequenced sample was PBMCs or T cells enriched from blood (not recorded which). The genes are TRBV5-1 and TRBJ1-6; the D gene is possibly TRBD1 (6 bases). The CDR3 nucleotides are TGCGCCAGCAGCTTGAGACAGGCCTCGGCGTGGTCACCCCTCCACTTT. Amino acids: CASSLRQASAWSPLHF.